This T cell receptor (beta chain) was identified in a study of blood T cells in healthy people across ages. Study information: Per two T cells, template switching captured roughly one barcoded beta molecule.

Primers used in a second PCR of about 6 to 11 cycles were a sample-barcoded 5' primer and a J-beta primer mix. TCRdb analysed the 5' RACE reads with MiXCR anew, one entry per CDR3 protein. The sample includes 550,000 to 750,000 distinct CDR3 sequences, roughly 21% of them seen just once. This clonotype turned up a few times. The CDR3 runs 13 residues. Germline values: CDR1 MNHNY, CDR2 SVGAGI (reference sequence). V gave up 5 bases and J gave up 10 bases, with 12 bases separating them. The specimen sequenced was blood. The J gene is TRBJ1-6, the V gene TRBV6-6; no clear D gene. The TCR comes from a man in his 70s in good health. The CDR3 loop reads CASSTTESSPLHF. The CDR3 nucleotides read TGTGCCAGCAGTACAACGGAATCCTCACCCCTCCACTTT.